The TCR beta chain described here comes from a study of blood T cell repertoires in COVID-19. The assay was immunoSEQ multiplex PCR, and TCRdb's table has in-frame clones only and misses some. Among a few hundred thousand clones listed, roughly 80% were seen once. The V and J ends lost 6 bases and 1 base, in that order; junction bases with no gene match: 2. The CDR3 length is 13 residues. Germline loops: CDR1 MNHEY, CDR2 SVGAGI. This clonotype was obtained from an elderly man with acute or convalescent COVID-19. The V call is TRBV6-5, the J call TRBJ1-1, with 7 nucleotides matching TRBD1. The material sequenced was peripheral blood. The CDR3 is CASRRTGNTEAFF. The CDR3 DNA reads TGTGCCAGCAGAAGGACAGGGAACACTGAAGCTTTCTTT.